The rows below give T cell receptor beta chains drawn from one sample of a study of T cell repertoires in cytomegalovirus infection. MiXCR was run by TCRdb on the reads, yielding one entry per CDR3 protein. The sample contains 680,000 or so distinct CDR3 sequences, about a third of which appear only once. Sequences were obtained from PBMCs. These receptors were collected from a human donor in good health (CMV status not recorded). Some clones in this sample may be carry-over from other donors' samples. Both conserved end residues are part of each CDR3. D genes are given only for firm matches. Size values are once, few and many counts, or a class for expanded clones, and some rows have none.

len	abundance	v_gene	j_gene	d_gene	CDR3aa	CDR3nt
11	once	TRBV9	TRBJ2-3	.	CASSTADTQYF	TGTGCCAGCAGCACGGCAGATACGCAGTATTTT
17	.	TRBV24-1	TRBJ2-6	.	CATSALRTASVANVLTF	TGTGCCACCAGTGCCCTTCGGACAGCCTCTGTGGCCAACGTCCTGACTTTC
14	many	TRBV7-2	TRBJ2-7	TRBD1	CASSLNPGGYEQYF	TGTGCCAGCAGCTTAAATCCAGGGGGCTACGAGCAGTACTTC
15	.	TRBV28	TRBJ2-5	TRBD1	CASSPRGLGQETQYF	TGTGCCAGCAGCCCGAGGGGGCTGGGGCAAGAGACCCAGTACTTC
19	few	TRBV19	TRBJ2-1	TRBD1	CASSILLDRGARDYNEQFF	TGTGCCAGTAGTATCTTACTTGACAGGGGCGCAAGGGACTACAATGAGCAGTTCTTC
18	few	TRBV7-9	TRBJ2-1	TRBD2	CASSSSGLAGLSYNEQFF	TGTGCCAGCAGCTCGAGCGGACTAGCGGGCCTATCCTACAATGAGCAGTTCTTC
11	.	TRBV6-2/TRBV6-3	TRBJ2-5	.	CASTKQETQYF	TGTGCCAGCACAAAGCAAGAGACCCAGTACTTC
13	.	TRBV6-1	TRBJ1-1	.	CASRLAKGTEAFF	TGTGCCAGCAGGCTGGCGAAGGGCACTGAAGCTTTCTTT
14	.	TRBV7-9	TRBJ2-1	.	CASSLVLAAPKQFF	TGTGCCAGCAGCTTAGTTCTAGCCGCCCCCAAGCAGTTCTTC
15	many	TRBV7-2	TRBJ1-1	.	CASSLGVGGMTEAFF	TGTGCCAGCAGCTTAGGGGTCGGGGGTATGACTGAAGCTTTCTTT
14	few	TRBV7-8	TRBJ2-7	.	CASSLMAEPRGQYF	TGTGCCAGCAGCTTGATGGCCGAGCCCCGAGGGCAGTACTTC
14	.	TRBV6-6	TRBJ2-5	.	CASSYGERRETQYF	TGTGCCAGCAGTTACGGAGAACGTAGAGAGACCCAGTACTTC
14	.	TRBV12-3/TRBV12-4	TRBJ1-5	.	CASSLAGERGPQHF	TGTGCCAGCAGTTTAGCGGGGGAAAGGGGGCCCCAGCATTTT
15	few	TRBV7-6	TRBJ2-7	.	CASSPSPPDAYEQYF	TGTGCCAGCAGTCCCTCACCCCCGGACGCGTACGAGCAGTACTTC
18	many	TRBV7-8	TRBJ1-1	TRBD1	CASSAQDDRGFRNTEAFF	TGTGCCAGCAGCGCTCAGGATGACAGGGGGTTCAGAAACACTGAAGCTTTCTTT
13	.	TRBV10-3	TRBJ2-7	.	CAISVGRGYEQYF	TGTGCCATCAGTGTCGGGCGAGGCTACGAGCAGTACTTC
14	few	TRBV6-6	TRBJ1-2	TRBD1	CASRRRDREGPYTF	TGTGCCAGCAGACGCCGGGACAGGGAGGGTCCCTACACCTTC
17	.	TRBV7-2	TRBJ2-1	TRBD2	CASRGLAGGRSYNEQFF	TGTGCCAGCAGGGGACTAGCGGGGGGCCGTTCCTACAATGAGCAGTTCTTC
17	.	TRBV7-2	TRBJ2-1	TRBD2	CASSSPPGGRVYNEQFF	TGTGCCAGCAGCTCCCCACCCGGCGGGAGGGTCTACAATGAGCAGTTCTTC
15	few	TRBV19	TRBJ2-6	.	CASSPGTGFANVLTF	TGTGCCAGTAGTCCCGGGACCGGGTTTGCCAACGTCCTGACTTTC
16	few	TRBV5-4	TRBJ1-1	.	CASSRRRSGEDTEAFF	TGTGCCAGCAGCCGGCGGAGGTCGGGCGAGGACACTGAAGCTTTCTTT
18	.	TRBV4-2	TRBJ2-4	.	CASSQDYGGVRTKNIQYF	TGTGCCAGCAGCCAAGATTATGGGGGAGTGAGGACCAAAAACATTCAGTACTTC
15	.	TRBV7-6	TRBJ2-7	TRBD2	CASSMGTSGDYEQYF	TGTGCTAGCAGCATGGGGACTAGCGGGGACTACGAGCAGTACTTC
15	.	TRBV15	TRBJ2-5	TRBD2	CSTGPSGGASETQYF	TGTTCCACCGGACCTAGCGGGGGGGCCTCGGAGACCCAGTACTTC
14	.	TRBV9	TRBJ1-1	.	CASSVGGKGTEAFF	TGTGCCAGCAGCGTAGGGGGTAAGGGCACTGAAGCTTTCTTT
15	.	TRBV11-2	TRBJ2-1	TRBD1	CASSQNGQDYNEQFF	TGTGCCAGCAGCCAGAACGGACAGGATTACAATGAGCAGTTCTTC
17	many	TRBV7-2	TRBJ2-1	TRBD1	CASSFFPGTGSYNEQFF	TGTGCCAGCAGCTTTTTCCCCGGGACAGGGTCCTACAATGAGCAGTTCTTC
15	.	TRBV7-2	TRBJ2-7	TRBD1	CASSFLGQGAYEQYF	TGTGCCAGCAGCTTTCTGGGACAGGGGGCGTACGAGCAGTACTTC
14	.	TRBV7-6	TRBJ2-7	TRBD2	CASKSSGKAYEQYF	TGTGCCAGCAAGTCTAGCGGGAAAGCCTACGAGCAGTACTTC
15	.	TRBV7-9	TRBJ2-1	TRBD1	CASSLTGQGAREQFF	TGTGCCAGCAGCTTAACCGGGCAGGGGGCGCGTGAGCAGTTCTTC
13	few	TRBV7-6	TRBJ1-1	.	CASSLIQITEAFF	TGTGCCAGCAGCTTAATCCAGATTACTGAAGCTTTCTTT
16	.	TRBV7-6	TRBJ2-1	TRBD2	CASSYIAGTPYNEQFF	TGTGCCAGCAGTTATATAGCGGGGACCCCCTACAATGAGCAGTTCTTC
17	.	TRBV12-3/TRBV12-4	TRBJ2-1	.	CASSLERRSSSYNEQFF	TGTGCCAGCAGTCTTGAGCGGAGGTCAAGCTCCTACAATGAGCAGTTCTTC
13	.	TRBV7-9	TRBJ2-2	.	CASEKPKAGELFF	TGTGCCAGCGAGAAACCGAAGGCCGGGGAGCTGTTTTTT
14	.	TRBV7-3	TRBJ2-7	.	CASSLGAGGDEQYF	TGTGCCAGCAGCTTAGGGGCAGGGGGGGACGAGCAGTACTTC
15	.	TRBV6-5	TRBJ2-7	.	CASRVGGLSSYEQYF	TGTGCCAGCAGGGTCGGCGGTTTAAGCTCCTACGAGCAGTACTTC
13	.	TRBV7-9	TRBJ2-3	.	CASLRAGTDTQYF	TGTGCCAGCCTCCGGGCAGGCACAGATACGCAGTATTTT
15	.	TRBV7-8	TRBJ1-2	TRBD1	CASSSLGQGDYGYTF	TGTGCCAGCAGCTCCCTGGGACAGGGTGACTATGGCTACACCTTC
15	.	TRBV28	TRBJ1-1	.	CASSLPNRANTEAFF	TGTGCCAGCAGTCTGCCCAACAGGGCCAACACTGAAGCTTTCTTT
15	few	TRBV7-8	TRBJ1-1	.	CASSSRGGGNTEAFF	TGTGCCAGCAGCTCTCGGGGAGGGGGGAACACTGAAGCTTTCTTT
17	.	TRBV5-1	TRBJ1-1	TRBD1	CASSSRGGGQIGTEAFF	TGCGCCAGCAGCTCCCGAGGGGGCGGTCAGATAGGCACTGAAGCTTTCTTT
14	.	TRBV28	TRBJ2-1	TRBD1	CASSPGTAHNEQFF	TGTGCCAGCAGTCCCGGGACAGCCCACAATGAGCAGTTCTTC